This T cell receptor beta chain is from a study of OX40 agonist ivuxolimab in advanced cancers. As for the study in general: Hepatocellular carcinoma, melanoma, renal cell or head and neck cancer occurred in dose-escalation patients. General study points: Expanded peripheral T cell antigen specificity was not determined. Clonal expansion was seen in CD4+ and CD8+ blood T cells by week 6 at 0.1 to 3.0 mg/kg.

Profiled with immunoSEQ multiplex PCR; TCRdb holds only in-frame clones, not every one. The sample has approximately 71,000 clones; around 94% are singletons. Comments on this clone: Its specificity is not known.

The sample consisted of CD4+ or CD8+ T cells sorted from blood, taken in a trial of the OX40 agonist ivuxolimab. The receptor comes from an adult with an advanced solid tumor such as melanoma, head and neck, liver or kidney cancer.

CDR3 nucleotides: TGTGCCAGCAGCGTAGAGGGGTCGTGGGCGGCCACAGATACGCAGTATTTT. Protein sequence: CASSVEGSWAATDTQYF. This chain uses TRBV9 with TRBJ2-3, with D possibly TRBD1 on 5 matching bases. CDR1 is SGDLS, CDR2 YYNGEE, per germline. V lost 0 bases to trimming and J lost 2 bases, with 16 bases between them. The CDR3 runs to 17 residues.